This T cell receptor beta chain was found in a study of blood T cell repertoires in COVID-19. TCRdb keeps only in-frame clones here, not all; method: immunoSEQ multiplex PCR. The sample lists some 150,000 clones; about 88% were seen once. Germline loops: CDR1 SGHRS, CDR2 YFSETQ. The junction had 8 bases not matched to a gene; V was cut back by 6 bases and J by 7 bases. This CDR3 has 14 residues. This clone was seen a single time. The gene calls are TRBV5-1 and TRBJ2-1; 9 positions match TRBD2. The specimen sequenced was peripheral blood. The clonotype comes from an elderly woman in a cohort sampled during active or convalescent COVID-19. CDR3 in DNA: TGCGCCAGCAACTGGGCGGGAGGGGGGAATGAGCAGTTCTTC. Protein product: CASNWAGGGNEQFF.